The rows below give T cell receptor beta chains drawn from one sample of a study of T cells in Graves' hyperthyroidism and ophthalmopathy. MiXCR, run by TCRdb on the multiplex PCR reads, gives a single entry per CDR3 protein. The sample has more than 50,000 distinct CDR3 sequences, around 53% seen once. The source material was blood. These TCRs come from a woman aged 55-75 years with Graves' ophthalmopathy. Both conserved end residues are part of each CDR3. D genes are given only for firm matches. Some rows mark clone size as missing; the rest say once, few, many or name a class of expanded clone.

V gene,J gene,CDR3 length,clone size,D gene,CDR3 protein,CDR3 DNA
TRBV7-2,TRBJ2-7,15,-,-,CASSLDSPSQYEQYF,TGTGCCAGCAGCTTAGACTCGCCTTCCCAATACGAGCAGTACTTC
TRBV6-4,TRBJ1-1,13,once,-,CASSERGGTEAFF,TGTGCCAGCAGTGAGAGGGGGGGCACTGAAGCTTTCTTT
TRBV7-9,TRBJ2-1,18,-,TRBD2,CASSPRESGGRAADEQFF,TGTGCCAGCAGTCCAAGGGAGAGTGGCGGGAGGGCGGCCGATGAGCAGTTCTTC
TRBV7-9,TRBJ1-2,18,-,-,CASSFYICSAYYLYGYTF,-
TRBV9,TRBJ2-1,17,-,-,CASSGSGGSGSYNEQFF,TGTGCCAGCAGCGGGTCTGGTGGATCCGGCTCCTACAATGAGCAATTCTTC
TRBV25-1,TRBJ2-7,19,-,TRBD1,CASSESTGGAPPCSYEQYF,TGTGCCAGCAGTGAATCGACAGGGGGTGCACCTCCGTGCTCCTACGAGCAGTACTTC
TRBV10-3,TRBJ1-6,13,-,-,CAIKDSHASPLHF,TGTGCCATCAAAGACAGTCACGCTTCACCCCTCCACTTT
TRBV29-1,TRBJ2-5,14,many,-,CSVGTTGGGETQYF,TGCAGCGTCGGTACAACAGGGGGGGGGGAGACCCAGTACTTC
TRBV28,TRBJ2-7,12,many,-,CASSLSAYEQYF,TGTGCCAGCAGTTTATCAGCGTACGAGCAGTACTTC
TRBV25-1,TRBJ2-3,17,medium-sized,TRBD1,CASSAYSQGLGTDTQYF,TGTGCCAGCAGCGCCTACTCACAGGGGCTGGGGACAGATACGCAGTATTTT
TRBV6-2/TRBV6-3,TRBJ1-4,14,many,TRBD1,CASSRTGEGEKLFF,TGTGCCAGCAGCCGGACAGGGGAAGGAGAAAAACTGTTTTTT
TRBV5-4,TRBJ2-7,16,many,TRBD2,CASSALGLAGGYEQYF,TGTGCCAGCAGCGCTCTCGGACTAGCGGGAGGTTACGAGCAGTACTTC
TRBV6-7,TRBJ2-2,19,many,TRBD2,CASSGPGLAGGRDTGELFF,TGTGCCAGCAGTGGGCCGGGACTAGCGGGAGGGCGAGATACCGGGGAGCTGTTTTTT
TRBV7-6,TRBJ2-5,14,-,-,CASSLAGIQETQYF,TGTGCCAGCAGCTTAGCGGGGATCCAAGAGACCCAGTACTTC
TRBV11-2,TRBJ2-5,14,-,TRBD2,CASGSAGKLETQYF,TGTGCCAGCGGCTCAGCGGGGAAACTAGAGACCCAGTACTTC
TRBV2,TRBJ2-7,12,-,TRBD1,CANGDRAYEQYF,TGTGCCAACGGGGACAGGGCCTACGAGCAGTACTTC
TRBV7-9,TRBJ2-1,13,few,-,CASSFVGYNEQFF,TGTGCCAGCAGCTTTGTAGGGTACAATGAGCAGTTCTTC
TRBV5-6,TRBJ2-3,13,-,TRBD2,CASTGRVADTQYF,TGTGCCAGCACAGGGAGGGTGGCAGATACGCAGTATTTT
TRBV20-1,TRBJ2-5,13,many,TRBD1,CSATTGDFETQYF,TGCAGTGCTACCACAGGGGATTTTGAGACCCAGTACTTC
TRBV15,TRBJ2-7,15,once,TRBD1,CATSRAGTGSYEQYF,TGTGCCACCAGCAGAGCCGGGACAGGGTCCTACGAGCAGTACTTC
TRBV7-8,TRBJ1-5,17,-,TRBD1,CASSLPGQGVSNQPQHF,TGTGCCAGCAGCTTACCGGGACAGGGGGTTAGCAATCAGCCCCAGCATTTT
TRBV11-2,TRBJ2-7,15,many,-,CASSLAGLGTYEQYF,TGTGCCAGCAGCCTGGCGGGCCTCGGGACCTACGAGCAGTACTTC
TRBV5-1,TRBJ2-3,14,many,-,CASSPDSSTDTQYF,TGCGCCAGCAGCCCTGACTCCAGCACAGATACGCAGTATTTT
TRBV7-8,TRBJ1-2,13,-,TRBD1,CASRLTGSYGYTF,TGTGCCAGCAGGCTGACAGGGAGCTATGGCTACACCTTC
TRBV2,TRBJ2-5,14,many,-,CASSEALQQETQYF,TGTGCCAGCAGTGAAGCGCTCCAGCAAGAGACCCAGTACTTC
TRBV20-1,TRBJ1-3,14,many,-,CSARDPQGGNTIYF,TGCAGTGCTAGAGATCCTCAGGGCGGAAACACCATATATTTT
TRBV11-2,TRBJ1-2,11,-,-,CASEGQLSYTF,TGTGCCAGCGAAGGACAATTAAGCTACACCTTC
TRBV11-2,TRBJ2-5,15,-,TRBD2,CASSQTVLSREAQYF,TGTGCCAGCAGCCAAACGGTACTGTCGCGGGAGGCCCAGTACTTC
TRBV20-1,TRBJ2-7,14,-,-,CSAREQGGLYEQYF,TGCAGTGCTAGAGAGCAGGGGGGACTCTACGAGCAGTACTTC
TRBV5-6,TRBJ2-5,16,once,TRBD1,CASSPGTGLKGETQYF,TGTGCCAGCAGCCCCGGGACAGGGTTAAAGGGAGAGACCCAGTACTTC
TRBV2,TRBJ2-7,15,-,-,CASSEAGGALYEQYF,TGTGCCAGCAGTGAAGCTGGGGGGGCGCTCTACGAGCAGTACTTC
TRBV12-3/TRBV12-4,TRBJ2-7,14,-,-,CASSLAGGGYEQYF,TGTGCCAGCAGTTTAGCGGGGGGAGGCTACGAGCAGTACTTC
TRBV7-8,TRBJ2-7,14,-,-,CASSLVGQTYEQYF,TGTGCCAGCAGCTTAGTTGGTCAGACCTACGAGCAGTACTTC
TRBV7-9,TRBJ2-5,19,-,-,CASSLEIATEAFFGETQYF,-
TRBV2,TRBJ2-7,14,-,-,CARRDPRSSYEQYF,TGTGCCAGGAGAGACCCTAGGAGCTCCTACGAGCAGTACTTC
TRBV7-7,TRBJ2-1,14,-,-,CASSLGRSSDEQFF,TGTGCTAGCAGCTTGGGTCGGTCTAGCGATGAGCAGTTCTTC
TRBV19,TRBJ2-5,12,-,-,CASSHQAGTQYF,TGTGCCAGTAGTCACCAGGCTGGGACCCAGTACTTC
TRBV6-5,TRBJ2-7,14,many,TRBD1,CASSPTGDPYEQYF,TGTGCCAGCAGTCCGACAGGGGACCCCTACGAGCAGTACTTC
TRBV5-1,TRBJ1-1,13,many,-,CASSTPGVAEAFF,TGCGCCAGCAGCACTCCAGGGGTGGCTGAAGCTTTCTTT
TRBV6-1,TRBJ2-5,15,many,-,CASSALRRHAETQYF,TGTGCCAGCAGCGCCCTCCGACGGCACGCCGAGACCCAGTACTTC
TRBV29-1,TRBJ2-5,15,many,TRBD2,CSVDVRQRGGETQYF,TGCAGCGTTGACGTAAGACAGCGGGGGGGAGAGACCCAGTACTTC
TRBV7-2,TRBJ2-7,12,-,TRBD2,CASSRTSSGQYF,TGTGCCAGCAGCCGGACTAGTTCGGGGCAGTACTTC
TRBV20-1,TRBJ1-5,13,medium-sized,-,CSASDASNQPQHF,TGCAGTGCTAGCGACGCTAGCAATCAGCCCCAGCATTTT
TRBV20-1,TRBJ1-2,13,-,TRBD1,CSASSGTGYGYTF,TGCAGTGCTAGTTCCGGGACAGGGTATGGCTACACCTTC
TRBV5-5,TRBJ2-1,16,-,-,CASSWEDSYLYNKQFF,TGTGCCAGCAGCTGGGAGGACAGCTATCTTTACAACAAGCAGTTCTTC
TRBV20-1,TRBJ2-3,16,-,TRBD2,CGAIRFTSGVTDTQYF,TGCGGTGCTATCAGATTCACTAGCGGGGTTACAGATACGCAGTATTTT
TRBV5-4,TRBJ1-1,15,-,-,CASSLGSGGFPEAFF,TGTGCCAGCAGCTTGGGTAGCGGGGGCTTCCCTGAAGCTTTCTTT
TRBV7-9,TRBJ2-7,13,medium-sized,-,CASSPGVGYEQYF,TGTGCCAGCAGCCCAGGGGTAGGGTACGAGCAGTACTTC
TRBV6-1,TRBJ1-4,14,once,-,CASREAGAREKLFF,TGTGCCAGCCGTGAAGCGGGAGCAAGGGAAAAACTGTTTTTT
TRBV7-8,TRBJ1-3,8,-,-,CASSETSF,TGTGCCAGCAGCGAGACTAGTTTT